Reported below is one T cell receptor (beta chain). These data belong to a study of blood T cell repertoires in COVID-19. Study-level background: Sample material is recorded as cDNA or gDNA derived from T cells, B-cell-depleted T cells, or PBMCs.

Methods used by the authors: It was from reference gene primer amplification that nucleated cell counts were estimated. Assay: immunoSEQ multiplex PCR; the TCRdb copy retains only in-frame clones and omits some. D and trimming come from the DNA, and the V and J calls and clone size come from that table. Here the sample spans approximately 130,000 clones, more than 75% being singletons. The CDR3 length is 14 residues. Germline values: CDR1 SGHAT, CDR2 FQNNGV. The V end lost 4 bases, the J end lost 8 bases, and 14 bases lay between the germline ends. Sequenced material: peripheral blood. The chain combines TRBV11-2 with TRBJ1-4; D is possibly TRBD1 (5 bases). The TCR comes from a man in his fifties or sixties with acute or convalescent COVID-19. The CDR3 DNA is TGTGCCAGCAGCTCACACAGGCTTGGAGAAAAACTGTTTTTT. Translation gives CASSSHRLGEKLFF.